The T cell receptor (beta chain) under discussion was sequenced for a study of metastatic and nonmetastatic thyroid tumors (dated by TCRdb to the early 2020s). Regarding the research as a whole: For patients with malignant and with benign thyroid disease, the researchers compared repertoires between peripheral blood samples and tumor or nodule tissue samples. The investigation overall reported the following: In both blood and tumor samples, TCR beta diversity was reported to be significantly higher in malignant tumors than in benign nodules.

From the cysteine up to the phenylalanine, the CDR3 has a length of 14 residues. Only the CDR3 part of the read is kept: 42 bases, read in frame from the first base. The germline V gene provides CDR1 MNHEY and CDR2 SVGAGI. V ends up 2 bases short and J 6 bases short, with an unmatched junction base count of 4. This clone occurred many times. The target of this receptor is not known. The input lacks base qualities; no much larger clone sits a single base away. No treatment had been received by any patient before thyroid surgery. Patient clinical samples collected from about 2011 to 2019 were retrospectively analysed using T-cell receptor beta sequencing. Library preparation used PCR. Sequencing was performed on an Illumina HiSeq 4000. High-throughput sequencing was used to profile the TCR beta-chain CDR3 region of every patient. Processing in the source paper ran as follows. Drawing on CDR3 differences between clinicopathological groups, the researchers built a classifier meant to tell apart patients with distant-metastatic papillary thyroid cancer. Repertoire diversity was assessed with the Shannon index, and tumor-blood repertoire similarity with the Morisita-Horn index. Using fastp at Q25 and MiXCR, TCRdb reprocessed the public reads and kept productive beta chains. The V and J calls follow TCRdb's processing rather than the paper's. Here the sample has about 64,000 clones; about 16% occur a single time. Of the sample, less than 9.5% is held by the ten largest clones.

Sequenced: blood. The TCR sequence derives from a male donor with papillary thyroid cancer or a benign thyroid nodule (not recorded which). Some clones in this sample may be carry-over from other donors' samples. The chain employs TRBV6-5 and TRBJ2-1, with 7 bases matching TRBD2. The CDR3 region reads CASSYAGVSNEQFF. The nucleotide sequence reads as follows: TGTGCCAGCAGTTACGCGGGGGTCAGCAATGAGCAGTTCTTC.